Given below is one T cell receptor (beta chain) in context. This specimen belongs to a study of blood T cell repertoires in COVID-19. Study-level information: COVID-19 samples collected from the United States, Italy and Spain covered acute and convalescent phases.

In the original analysis: Amplification with reference gene primers provided the estimates of nucleated cell counts. Measured with immunoSEQ multiplex PCR; TCRdb has only the in-frame clones, and not every one. For V, J and clone size, that table is used; D and trimming come from the DNA. The profile shows roughly 41,000 clones, nearly 90% of them singletons. The CDR3 is made up of 13 amino acids. Germline CDR1 is LGHDT and CDR2 is YNNKEL (reference sequence). The germline V and J ends were trimmed by 3 bases and 0 bases, with 4 bases remaining between them. The clonotype originates from a man between 60 and 75 years old with active COVID-19. The sequencing sample was made of peripheral blood. V and J are TRBV3-1 (or the pseudogene TRBV3-2) and TRBJ2-3; D is undetermined. The CDR3 reads CASSHTSTDTQYF. The DNA of the CDR3 is TGTGCCAGCAGCCATACTAGCACAGATACGCAGTATTTT.